The present TCR beta chain was sequenced within a study of control samples from healthy donors and cancer patients. With 4 bases removed from V and 8 bases from J, the gap between germline ends came to 11 bases. The CDR3 runs 11 residues. The germline V gene has CDR1 GTSNPN and CDR2 SVGIG (reference sequence). Libraries were prepared by immunoSEQ multiplex PCR; TCRdb keeps only in-frame clonotypes and omits some of them. The table includes about 83,000 clones, 90% to 95% detected once. This chain links TRBV30 with TRBJ1-1; perhaps TRBD1 as D (6 bases). This clonotype was obtained from a man aged 25 to 40 in good health. The sequencing sample was made of blood. The CDR3 nucleotides read TGTGCCTGGACCCTCGGGGGCGAAGCTTTCTTT. As protein: CAWTLGGEAFF.